A single sample is the source of the 2 T cell receptor beta chains below, sequenced in a study of technical replicates of blood from several donors (dated by TCRdb to 2015 to 2018). Library method: the immunoSEQ multiplex PCR assay. In its TCRdb copy, this immuneACCESS table keeps in-frame sequences only and misses some clones. Where compared with another copy, unresolved V genes explain less than half of these, and the others have no known cause. The sample table shows roughly 11,000 clones, and under 95% are seen once. In total, the top ten clones hold roughly a tenth of the sample. Sequenced material: PBMCs. All receptors come from a human donor in good health.

The chain is built from TRBV28 and TRBJ2-3, with a possible D match to TRBD2 (6 bases). Germline V CDR1 and CDR2: MDHEN, SYDVKM. The CDR3 runs to 18 residues. Trimming pared 1 base from V and 2 bases from J, leaving 19 bases between. Here the CDR3 DNA reads TGTGCCAGCAGTTTATCGCCGGGGCTCGGGAGTCACACAGATACGCAGTATTTT. It is translated as CASSLSPGLGSHTDTQYF. Supplemented by reference TRBV28 and TRBJ2-3, the full variable domain reads DVKVTQSSRYLVKRTGEKVFLECVQDMDHENMFWYRQDPGLGLRLIYFSYDVKMKEKGDIPEGYSVSREKKERFSLILESASTNQTSMYLCASSLSPGLGSHTDTQYFGPGTRLTVL.

This clone is a singleton in its sample. This chain links TRBV5-1 with TRBJ1-1; unclear D gene. The germline V gene has CDR1 SGHRS and CDR2 YFSETQ. This CDR3 is 13 amino acids long. V shed 4 bases and J shed 0 bases, with 7 bases lying between them. The chain's CDR3 is CASSGVMNTEAFF. CDR3 coding DNA: TGCGCCAGCAGCGGAGTTATGAACACTGAAGCTTTCTTT.